A selection of T cell receptor beta chains follows, all from one sample in a study of naive CD8 T cells in extremely preterm neonates. TCRdb's copy holds only in-frame clones and misses some; the assay was immunoSEQ multiplex PCR. The sample records 7,000 to 9,500 clones, around 98% being singletons. The sequenced material came from naive CD8+ T cells from cord blood. These receptors were collected from a newborn in good health. Both conserved end residues are part of each CDR3. Each record gives: J gene, D gene, clone size, V gene, CDR3 DNA, CDR3 protein. A D gene is named only where the DNA matches it firmly. Part of the rows lack a size; the others show once, few, many or a class for expanded clones.

>TRBJ2-7|TRBD2|.|TRBV19
TGTGCCAGTAGCGTAGCGGGGGGGACCTCCTACGAGCAGTACTTC
CASSVAGGTSYEQYF
>TRBJ2-7|TRBD1|.|TRBV4-1
TGCGCCAGCAGTTCCGGGACAGGCCCCTACGAGCAGTACTTC
CASSSGTGPYEQYF
>TRBJ2-1|TRBD2|.|TRBV4-2
TGTGCCAGCAGCCAAGATCGGCTAGCGGGGGGGGATGAGCAGTTCTTC
CASSQDRLAGGDEQFF
>TRBJ1-6|.|.|TRBV30
TGTGCCTGGAGTTTAGGGGCGGATTCACCCCTCCACTTT
CAWSLGADSPLHF
>TRBJ2-7|TRBD1|.|TRBV27
TGTGCCAGCAGCTCAGGGGGATACGAGCAGTACTTC
CASSSGGYEQYF
>TRBJ2-7|TRBD2|.|TRBV5-1
TGCGCCAGCAGCTCATTGACTAGCGGTCCCTCCTACGAGCAGTACTTC
CASSSLTSGPSYEQYF
>TRBJ2-1|.|.|TRBV15
TGTGCCACCAGCACCTTGCGGGGGCCCCGGAGTGAGCAGTTCTTC
CATSTLRGPRSEQFF
>TRBJ1-1|.|.|TRBV19
TGTGCCAGTAGCCACTTCGAGGGCACTGAAGCTTTCTTT
CASSHFEGTEAFF
>TRBJ2-1|.|.|TRBV19
TGTGCCAGTAGTATAGGGGGCCGCTACAATGAGCAGTTCTTC
CASSIGGRYNEQFF
>TRBJ2-1|TRBD2|.|TRBV7-3
TGTGCCAGCAGCTTAGGGCTAGCGGGCTACAATGAGCAGTTCTTC
CASSLGLAGYNEQFF
>TRBJ2-1|.|.|TRBV9
TGTGCCAGCAGCGTAGCTACAAGGGGGGGGGACTACAATGAGCAGTTCTTC
CASSVATRGGDYNEQFF
>TRBJ2-1|TRBD2|once|TRBV10-3
TGTGCCATCACAACTAGCGGGGGGGGCAATGAGCAGTTCTTC
CAITTSGGGNEQFF
>TRBJ2-1|TRBD2|once|TRBV10-1
TGCGCCAGCAGTGATGGACTAGCGGGGGCTGAGCAGTTCTTC
CASSDGLAGAEQFF
>TRBJ1-2|.|.|TRBV9
TGTGCCAGCAGCGTAGGGGGCGCTAACTATGGCTACACCTTC
CASSVGGANYGYTF
>TRBJ2-1|.|.|TRBV4-1
TGCGCCAGCAGCCAGGCCGAAAGCTCCTACAATGAGCAGTTCTTC
CASSQAESSYNEQFF
>TRBJ2-2|.|.|TRBV4-2
TGTGCCAGCAGCCAAGCTGGGGGGAAAGAGGAGCTGTTTTTT
CASSQAGGKEELFF
>TRBJ2-1|.|.|TRBV9
TGTGCCAGCAGCCCCTGGGACACCAATGAGCAGTTCTTC
CASSPWDTNEQFF
>TRBJ2-7|.|.|TRBV11-2
TGTGCCAGCATCCTCGGGGCGGGGGCCTCCGAGCAGTACTTC
CASILGAGASEQYF
>TRBJ2-3|TRBD2|.|TRBV19
TGTGCCAGTCGACTAGCGGGGGAAGAAGATACGCAGTATTTT
CASRLAGEEDTQYF
>TRBJ2-5|TRBD1|few|TRBV5-1
TGCGCCAGCAGCTTGTGGACAGGGGAGACCCAGTACTTC
CASSLWTGETQYF
>TRBJ2-7|TRBD1|once|TRBV4-1
TGCGCCAGCAGCCAGGGGACAGGGGGCTGGAGGGAGCAGTACTTC
CASSQGTGGWREQYF
>TRBJ2-7|.|.|TRBV19
TGTGCCAGTAGTGTGGGGGGAGGTTCCTACGAGCAGTACTTC
CASSVGGGSYEQYF
>TRBJ1-1|.|.|TRBV5-1
TGCGCCAGCAGCTTGGGAGGGGGGGTGACTGAAGCTTTCTTT
CASSLGGGVTEAFF
>TRBJ2-1|TRBD1|.|TRBV6-5
TGTGCCAGCAGTTACGTTACAGGGGTTGGAGATGAGCAGTTCTTC
CASSYVTGVGDEQFF
>TRBJ2-7|.|.|TRBV5-6
TGTGCCAGCAGCAACGGACATGACGAGCAGTACTTC
CASSNGHDEQYF
>TRBJ2-5|TRBD2|.|TRBV19
TGTGCCAGTACCCCTATAGCGGGGGGGCCGAGGGAGACCCAGTACTTC
CASTPIAGGPRETQYF
>TRBJ1-2|.|.|TRBV4-1
TGCGCCAGCAGCCAAGTACCAGGGGAAGGCTATGGCTACACCTTC
CASSQVPGEGYGYTF
>TRBJ2-5|.|.|TRBV9
TGTGCCAGCAGCCCAGGGCCGGAAGAGACCCAGTACTTC
CASSPGPEETQYF
>TRBJ1-4|.|.|TRBV6-6
TGTGCCAGCAGTTTCAGACAGGCCGCGGAAAAACTGTTTTTT
CASSFRQAAEKLFF
>TRBJ1-1|.|.|TRBV30
TGTGCCTGGAGTGTAATTAAGGGGCTGAACACTGAAGCTTTCTTT
CAWSVIKGLNTEAFF
>TRBJ2-5|TRBD2|.|TRBV30
TGTGCCTGGAGTGTACCAGCGGGGGTCAGAGAGACCCAGTACTTC
CAWSVPAGVRETQYF
>TRBJ2-2|.|once|TRBV9
TGTGCCAGCAGCGTACCCTCCGGGACGAACACCGGGGAGCTGTTTTTT
CASSVPSGTNTGELFF
>TRBJ1-2|TRBD1|.|TRBV9
TGTGCCAGCAGCGTAGGAGGACAGGGGGCGCGGGGCTACACCTTC
CASSVGGQGARGYTF
>TRBJ1-1|.|once|TRBV7-3
TGTGCCAGCAGCCCTGGAGGGAACACTGAAGCTTTCTTT
CASSPGGNTEAFF
>TRBJ2-2|TRBD1|.|TRBV9
TGTGCCAGCAGCGTGGCAGGGGGCACCGGGGAGCTGTTTTTT
CASSVAGGTGELFF
>TRBJ2-2|.|.|TRBV4-3
TGCGCCAGCAGCCAAAACCCCAGCCAGGGTCGGAACGGGGAGCTGTTTTTT
CASSQNPSQGRNGELFF
>TRBJ2-7|TRBD1|.|TRBV5-1
TGCGCCAGCAGCTTGGAATGGACAGGGACGTCCTACGAGCAGTACTTC
CASSLEWTGTSYEQYF